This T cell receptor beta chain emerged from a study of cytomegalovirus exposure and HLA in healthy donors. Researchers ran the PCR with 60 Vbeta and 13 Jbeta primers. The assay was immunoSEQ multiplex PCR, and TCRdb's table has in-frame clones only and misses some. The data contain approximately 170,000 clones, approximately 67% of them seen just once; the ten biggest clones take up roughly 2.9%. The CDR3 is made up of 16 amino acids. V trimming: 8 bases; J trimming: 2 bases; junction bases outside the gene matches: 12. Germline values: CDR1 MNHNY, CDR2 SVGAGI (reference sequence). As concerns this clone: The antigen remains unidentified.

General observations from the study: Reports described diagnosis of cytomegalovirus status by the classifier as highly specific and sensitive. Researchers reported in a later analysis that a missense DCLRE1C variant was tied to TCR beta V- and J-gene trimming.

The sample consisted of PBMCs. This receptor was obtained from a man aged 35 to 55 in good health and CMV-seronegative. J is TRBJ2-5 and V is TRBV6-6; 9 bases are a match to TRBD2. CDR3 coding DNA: TGTGCCAGCGGGGCCTCTAGCGGGGTACCACAAGAGACCCAGTACTTC. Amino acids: CASGASSGVPQETQYF.